Shown below are 2 T cell receptor beta chains from a single sample sequenced in a study of cytomegalovirus exposure and HLA in healthy donors. Primers: 60 Vbeta forward and 13 Jbeta reverse. Clones were sequenced by immunoSEQ multiplex PCR, and TCRdb holds only the in-frame ones, with some missing. The sample yields about 150,000 clones, about three quarters seen once. Sample: PBMCs. These receptors were obtained from a male donor in good health and CMV-seronegative.

The rearrangement links TRBV7-3 to TRBJ2-2, with TRBD2 identical over 7 bases. The CDR3 totals 15 residues. Germline V lookup: CDR1 SGHTA, CDR2 FQGTGA. V lost 2 bases, J lost 3 bases, and 3 bases stayed unmatched. Here the CDR3 DNA reads TGTGCCAGCAGCTTACAGGCGGGGGACACCGGGGAGCTGTTTTTT. This codes for CASSLQAGDTGELFF.

Here the CDR3 reads CASEASGKWLKQFF. The DNA for the CDR3 is TGTGCTAGTGAGGCTAGCGGGAAGTGGCTGAAGCAGTTCTTC. The chain employs TRBV12-5 and TRBJ2-1; 9 nucleotides line up with TRBD2. Germline V gene lookup returns CDR1 LGHNT and CDR2 FRNRAP. The CDR3 is 14 residues long. V dropped 7 bases and J dropped 11; count of bases not matched to a gene: 12.